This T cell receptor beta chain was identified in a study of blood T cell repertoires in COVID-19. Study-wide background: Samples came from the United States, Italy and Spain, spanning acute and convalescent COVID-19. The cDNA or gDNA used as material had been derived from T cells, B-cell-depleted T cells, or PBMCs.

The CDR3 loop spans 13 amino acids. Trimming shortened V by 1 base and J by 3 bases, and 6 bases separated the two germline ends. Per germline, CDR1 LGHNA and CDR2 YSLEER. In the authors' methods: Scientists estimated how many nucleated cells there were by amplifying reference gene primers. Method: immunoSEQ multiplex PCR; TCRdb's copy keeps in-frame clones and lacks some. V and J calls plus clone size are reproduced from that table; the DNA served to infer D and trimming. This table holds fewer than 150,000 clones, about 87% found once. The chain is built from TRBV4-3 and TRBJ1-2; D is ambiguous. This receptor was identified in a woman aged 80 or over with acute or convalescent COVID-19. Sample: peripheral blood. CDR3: CASSQAVDYGYTF. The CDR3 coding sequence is TGCGCCAGCAGCCAAGCGGTCGACTATGGCTACACCTTC.